The rows below give T cell receptor beta chains drawn from one sample of a study of long-term antiretroviral therapy in people with HIV. Assay used: immunoSEQ multiplex PCR; TCRdb lists only in-frame clones, some missing. The table has about 41,000 clones, approximately 94% seen once. Material: unsorted PBMCs, obtained approximately 9.1 years after starting antiretroviral therapy. The receptors come from a man aged 25 to 40 with HIV. Both conserved end residues are part of each CDR3. A D gene is named only where the DNA matches it firmly. A clone size is listed for some rows: how often the clone was seen (once, few, many), or a class if it is expanded.

D gene: -; V gene: TRBV20-1; CDR3 length: 11; J gene: TRBJ2-1; clone size: -; CDR3 protein: CSAARGNEQFF; CDR3 DNA: TGCAGTGCTGCAAGGGGCAATGAGCAGTTCTTC
D gene: -; V gene: TRBV5-6; CDR3 length: 13; J gene: TRBJ1-3; clone size: -; CDR3 protein: CASSASPGNTIYF; CDR3 DNA: TGTGCCAGCAGCGCTTCCCCTGGAAACACCATATATTTT
D gene: -; V gene: TRBV5-1; CDR3 length: 14; J gene: TRBJ2-3; clone size: -; CDR3 protein: CASSLGGETDTQYF; CDR3 DNA: TGCGCCAGCAGCTTAGGGGGGGAGACAGATACGCAGTATTTT
D gene: -; V gene: TRBV7-7; CDR3 length: 16; J gene: TRBJ2-5; clone size: -; CDR3 protein: CASSLSAGRPQETQYF; CDR3 DNA: TGTGCTAGCAGCTTATCGGCGGGGCGCCCCCAAGAGACCCAGTACTTC
D gene: TRBD1; V gene: TRBV4-1; CDR3 length: 14; J gene: TRBJ1-1; clone size: -; CDR3 protein: CASSPQGGNTEAFF; CDR3 DNA: TGCGCCAGCAGCCCTCAGGGGGGGAACACTGAAGCTTTCTTT
D gene: -; V gene: TRBV10-3; CDR3 length: 16; J gene: TRBJ1-1; clone size: -; CDR3 protein: CAISEPIGGLGLEAFF; CDR3 DNA: TGTGCCATCAGTGAGCCCATTGGGGGATTGGGCCTTGAAGCTTTCTTT
D gene: -; V gene: TRBV6-4; CDR3 length: 14; J gene: TRBJ1-3; clone size: -; CDR3 protein: CASRSGPCGNTIYF; CDR3 DNA: TGTGCCAGCAGAAGTGGGCCTTGTGGAAACACCATATATTTT
D gene: -; V gene: TRBV30; CDR3 length: 15; J gene: TRBJ2-1; clone size: -; CDR3 protein: CAWSPQANSYNEQFF; CDR3 DNA: TGTGCCTGGAGTCCGCAGGCGAACTCCTACAATGAGCAGTTCTTC
D gene: TRBD1; V gene: TRBV4-1; CDR3 length: 14; J gene: TRBJ1-2; clone size: -; CDR3 protein: CASSPMDRVGGYTF; CDR3 DNA: TGCGCCAGCAGCCCTATGGACAGGGTCGGCGGCTACACCTTC
D gene: -; V gene: TRBV7-3; CDR3 length: 17; J gene: TRBJ2-1; clone size: -; CDR3 protein: CASSFAPTAKWDNEQFF; CDR3 DNA: TGTGCCAGCAGCTTCGCCCCGACAGCTAAGTGGGACAATGAGCAGTTCTTC
D gene: -; V gene: TRBV19; CDR3 length: 13; J gene: TRBJ1-5; clone size: -; CDR3 protein: CASSMVRDQPQHF; CDR3 DNA: TGTGCCAGTAGTATGGTTAGGGATCAGCCCCAGCATTTT
D gene: -; V gene: TRBV7-8; CDR3 length: 16; J gene: TRBJ2-2; clone size: -; CDR3 protein: CASSYGQAGIFGELFF; CDR3 DNA: TGTGCCAGCAGCTATGGACAGGCGGGGATTTTCGGGGAGCTGTTTTTT
D gene: TRBD2; V gene: TRBV5-1; CDR3 length: 16; J gene: TRBJ2-1; clone size: once; CDR3 protein: CASSWPGERGEFEQFF; CDR3 DNA: TGCGCCAGCAGCTGGCCCGGGGAGCGGGGGGAGTTTGAGCAGTTCTTC
D gene: -; V gene: TRBV5-4; CDR3 length: 14; J gene: TRBJ1-3; clone size: -; CDR3 protein: CASSLTGVGNTIYF; CDR3 DNA: TGTGCCAGCAGCTTGACCGGGGTTGGAAACACCATATATTTT
D gene: TRBD2; V gene: TRBV4-2; CDR3 length: 16; J gene: TRBJ2-1; clone size: -; CDR3 protein: CASSQGLAGRGNEQFF; CDR3 DNA: TGTGCCAGCAGCCAAGGTTTAGCGGGCCGAGGGAATGAGCAGTTCTTC
D gene: -; V gene: TRBV6-5; CDR3 length: 15; J gene: TRBJ1-3; clone size: once; CDR3 protein: CASSLTGRTGNTIYF; CDR3 DNA: TGTGCCAGCAGCCTCACGGGACGTACTGGAAACACCATATATTTT
D gene: -; V gene: TRBV4-1; CDR3 length: 17; J gene: TRBJ1-5; clone size: -; CDR3 protein: CASSPNPGGVLGQPQHF; CDR3 DNA: TGCGCCAGCAGCCCCAACCCGGGCGGAGTTTTAGGTCAGCCCCAGCATTTT
D gene: TRBD1; V gene: TRBV5-1; CDR3 length: 17; J gene: TRBJ1-1; clone size: -; CDR3 protein: CASSLAETGILSTEAFF; CDR3 DNA: TGCGCCAGCAGCTTGGCGGAGACAGGGATTTTGAGCACTGAAGCTTTCTTT
D gene: -; V gene: TRBV11-1; CDR3 length: 15; J gene: TRBJ2-5; clone size: -; CDR3 protein: CASSPRWEHQETQYF; CDR3 DNA: TGTGCCAGCAGCCCCCGCTGGGAGCACCAAGAGACCCAGTACTTC
D gene: -; V gene: TRBV5-1; CDR3 length: 13; J gene: TRBJ2-1; clone size: -; CDR3 protein: CASSPDPNNEQFF; CDR3 DNA: TGCGCCAGCAGCCCTGACCCCAACAATGAGCAGTTCTTC
D gene: -; V gene: TRBV11-2; CDR3 length: 12; J gene: TRBJ2-1; clone size: -; CDR3 protein: CASSLLDNEQFF; CDR3 DNA: TGTGCCAGCAGCCTTCTAGATAATGAGCAGTTCTTC
D gene: -; V gene: TRBV5-1; CDR3 length: 14; J gene: TRBJ1-2; clone size: -; CDR3 protein: CASSLVGRGYGYTF; CDR3 DNA: TGCGCCAGCAGCTTGGTGGGGCGGGGGTATGGCTACACCTTC
D gene: -; V gene: TRBV5-6; CDR3 length: 15; J gene: TRBJ2-6; clone size: once; CDR3 protein: CASSTRGPGANVLTF; CDR3 DNA: TGTGCCAGCAGCACCAGGGGTCCTGGGGCCAACGTCCTGACTTTC
D gene: TRBD1; V gene: TRBV7-2; CDR3 length: 15; J gene: TRBJ1-3; clone size: few; CDR3 protein: CASSLEGQLGNTIYF; CDR3 DNA: TGTGCCAGCAGCTTAGAGGGACAGCTTGGAAACACCATATATTTT
D gene: TRBD1; V gene: TRBV15; CDR3 length: 14; J gene: TRBJ1-4; clone size: -; CDR3 protein: CATSRGQGNEKLFF; CDR3 DNA: TGTGCCACCAGCAGAGGACAGGGGAATGAAAAACTGTTTTTT
D gene: -; V gene: TRBV30; CDR3 length: 14; J gene: TRBJ2-5; clone size: -; CDR3 protein: CAWSVLGGLETQYF; CDR3 DNA: TGTGCCTGGAGTGTATTAGGGGGTTTGGAGACCCAGTACTTC
D gene: -; V gene: TRBV29-1; CDR3 length: 15; J gene: TRBJ1-1; clone size: -; CDR3 protein: CSGAPGVGMNTEAFF; CDR3 DNA: TGCAGCGGGGCACCAGGGGTTGGGATGAACACTGAAGCTTTCTTT
D gene: -; V gene: TRBV10-3; CDR3 length: 14; J gene: TRBJ1-1; clone size: once; CDR3 protein: CAISETGFSAEAFF; CDR3 DNA: TGTGCCATCAGTGAGACAGGGTTTTCGGCTGAAGCTTTCTTT
D gene: TRBD2; V gene: TRBV15; CDR3 length: 18; J gene: TRBJ2-5; clone size: -; CDR3 protein: CATSRDVAGGPRGGTQYF; CDR3 DNA: TGTGCCACCAGCAGAGATGTAGCGGGGGGGCCCCGGGGTGGGACCCAGTACTTC
D gene: TRBD1; V gene: TRBV15; CDR3 length: 17; J gene: TRBJ1-2; clone size: -; CDR3 protein: CATSRDRWTGTNYGYTF; CDR3 DNA: TGTGCCACCAGCAGAGATCGGTGGACAGGGACTAACTATGGCTACACCTTC
D gene: TRBD1; V gene: TRBV7-2; CDR3 length: 14; J gene: TRBJ2-3; clone size: -; CDR3 protein: CASSEGQATDTQYF; CDR3 DNA: TGTGCCAGCAGCGAGGGACAGGCCACAGATACGCAGTATTTT
D gene: TRBD2; V gene: TRBV6-5; CDR3 length: 14; J gene: TRBJ2-1; clone size: few; CDR3 protein: CASSPGLVGNEQFF; CDR3 DNA: TGTGCCAGCAGCCCAGGACTAGTGGGCAATGAGCAGTTCTTC
D gene: -; V gene: TRBV29-1; CDR3 length: 14; J gene: TRBJ2-3; clone size: -; CDR3 protein: CSVVGGRFTDTQYF; CDR3 DNA: TGCAGCGTTGTAGGTGGACGATTCACAGATACGCAGTATTTT
D gene: -; V gene: TRBV11-2; CDR3 length: 16; J gene: TRBJ1-2; clone size: -; CDR3 protein: CASSPGGAGGRYGYTF; CDR3 DNA: TGTGCCAGCAGCCCGGGAGGAGCGGGAGGACGGTATGGCTACACCTTC
D gene: -; V gene: TRBV7-2; CDR3 length: 12; J gene: TRBJ2-5; clone size: -; CDR3 protein: CASSASTGVQYF; CDR3 DNA: TGTGCCAGCAGCGCCTCGACCGGTGTTCAGTACTTC
D gene: TRBD1; V gene: TRBV6-4; CDR3 length: 13; J gene: TRBJ1-2; clone size: -; CDR3 protein: CASSATGGSGYTF; CDR3 DNA: TGTGCCAGCTCTGCAACAGGGGGATCTGGCTACACCTTC
D gene: TRBD1; V gene: TRBV29-1; CDR3 length: 13; J gene: TRBJ2-5; clone size: -; CDR3 protein: CSVAGTGFETQYF; CDR3 DNA: TGCAGCGTTGCCGGGACAGGGTTTGAGACCCAGTACTTC
D gene: TRBD1; V gene: TRBV4-2; CDR3 length: 14; J gene: TRBJ1-6; clone size: -; CDR3 protein: CASSQETGDSPLHF; CDR3 DNA: TGTGCCAGCAGCCAAGAAACAGGGGACTCACCCCTCCACTTT
D gene: -; V gene: TRBV11-3; CDR3 length: 13; J gene: TRBJ2-3; clone size: -; CDR3 protein: CASSLDRLDTQYF; CDR3 DNA: TGTGCCAGCAGCTTAGACAGGCTAGATACGCAGTATTTT
D gene: -; V gene: TRBV30; CDR3 length: 14; J gene: TRBJ1-1; clone size: -; CDR3 protein: CAWSVRSGNTEAFF; CDR3 DNA: TGTGCCTGGAGTGTACGATCTGGCAACACTGAAGCTTTCTTT